This T cell receptor beta chain was observed in a study of blood T cell repertoires in COVID-19. The assay was immunoSEQ multiplex PCR, and TCRdb's table has in-frame clones only and misses some. Of around 390,000 clones listed, about 87% are singletons. The CDR3 is made up of 17 amino acids. The V gene's germline CDR1 is SGHDT and CDR2 YYEEEE. V trimming: 0 bases; J trimming: 0 bases; junction bases outside the gene matches: 3. A few counts support this clone. Cohort 3 donors counted as recovered after two negative PCRs, clearance, or resolved symptoms. V usage is TRBV5-6 and J usage is TRBJ2-6, with TRBD1 identical over 7 bases. The specimen was PBMCs or T cells enriched from blood (not recorded which). The origin of this receptor is a woman aged 45 to 65 who had recovered from COVID-19. CDR3 in DNA: TGTGCCAGCAGCTTGGACAGGGGAACCTCTGGGGCCAACGTCCTGACTTTC. Translation gives CASSLDRGTSGANVLTF.